These T cell receptor beta chains were read from a single sample in a study of T cell repertoires in cytomegalovirus infection. TCRdb called the reads again in MiXCR, with one record for every CDR3 protein. The table includes some 300,000 distinct CDR3 sequences, around 9.1% detected once. Specimen: PBMCs. The receptors come from a human donor in good health (CMV status not recorded). Some clones in this sample may be carry-over from other donors' samples. Both conserved end residues are part of each CDR3. D genes are given only for firm matches. Size values are once, few and many counts, or a class for expanded clones, and some rows have none.

TRBV27	many	-	TRBJ1-2	CASSQPPGADTF	TGTGCCAGCAGTCAACCTCCCGGGGCGGACACCTTC
TRBV20-1	-	-	TRBJ1-5	CSARDRDVNQPQHF	TGCAGTGCTAGAGACCGGGACGTCAATCAGCCCCAGCATTTT
TRBV20-1	many	-	TRBJ2-3	CSAPSDTQYF	TGCAGTGCTCCCTCGGATACGCAGTATTTT
TRBV7-2	many	-	TRBJ2-3	CASSWVQGPDTQYF	TGTGCCAGCAGCTGGGTACAGGGCCCAGATACGCAGTATTTT
TRBV7-2	many	-	TRBJ2-5	CASSLELQETQYF	TGTGCCAGCAGCTTAGAACTACAAGAGACCCAGTACTTC
TRBV15	-	-	TRBJ2-3	CATSPGDRPDTQYF	TGTGCCACCAGCCCGGGGGACCGCCCAGATACGCAGTATTTT
TRBV5-4	many	-	TRBJ1-1	CASSLESVTLNTEAFF	TGTGCCAGCAGCTTGGAATCGGTCACCCTGAACACTGAAGCTTTCTTT
TRBV29-1	-	-	TRBJ1-5	CSVAPRAGGQPQHF	TGCAGCGTTGCCCCCAGGGCCGGGGGTCAGCCCCAGCATTTT
TRBV6-1	few	-	TRBJ2-1	CASRHGSQAYNEQFF	TGTGCCAGCAGGCATGGCTCCCAGGCCTACAATGAGCAGTTCTTC
TRBV28	-	-	TRBJ2-2	CASSIGGVTGELFF	TGTGCCAGCTCTATAGGGGGGGTTACCGGGGAGCTGTTTTTT
TRBV20-1	many	-	TRBJ1-6	CSARDVGVNSPLHF	TGCAGTGCTAGAGATGTGGGGGTTAATTCACCCCTCCACTTT
TRBV5-6	-	-	TRBJ2-3	CASSLVSPGTDTQYF	TGTGCCAGCAGCTTGGTTAGCCCAGGCACAGATACGCAGTATTTT
TRBV20-1	few	-	TRBJ1-1	CSARGMGSTEAFF	TGCAGTGCTAGGGGGATGGGATCCACTGAAGCTTTCTTT
TRBV2	many	-	TRBJ2-1	CASLKEVVSGIAYNEQFF	TGTGCCAGCCTGAAGGAGGTTGTTTCGGGGATCGCCTACAATGAGCAGTTCTTC
TRBV19	many	-	TRBJ2-3	CASTPDNTDTQYF	TGTGCCAGTACCCCGGACAACACAGATACGCAGTATTTT
TRBV6-5	few	-	TRBJ2-5	CASRPDVILGSSRGRLGGQETQYF	TGTGCCAGCAGACCTGATGTAATTCTAGGATCGTCCCGGGGACGATTGGGGGGCCAAGAGACCCAGTACTTC
TRBV10-3	many	-	TRBJ1-2	CAISESGTSSYGYTF	TGTGCCATCAGTGAGTCCGGGACATCCTCCTATGGCTACACCTTC